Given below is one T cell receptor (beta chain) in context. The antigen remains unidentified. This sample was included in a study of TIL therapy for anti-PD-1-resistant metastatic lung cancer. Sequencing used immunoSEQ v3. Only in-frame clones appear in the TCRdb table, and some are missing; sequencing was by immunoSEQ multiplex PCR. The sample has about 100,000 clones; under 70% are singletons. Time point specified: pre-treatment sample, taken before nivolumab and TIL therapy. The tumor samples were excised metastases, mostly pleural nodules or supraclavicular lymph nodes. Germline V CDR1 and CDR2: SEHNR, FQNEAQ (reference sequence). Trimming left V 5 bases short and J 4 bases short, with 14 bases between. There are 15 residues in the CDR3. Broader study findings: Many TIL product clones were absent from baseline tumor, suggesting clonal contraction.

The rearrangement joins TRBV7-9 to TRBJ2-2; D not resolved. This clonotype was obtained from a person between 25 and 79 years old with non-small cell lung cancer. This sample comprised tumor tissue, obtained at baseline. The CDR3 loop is CASSVGTWTTGELFF. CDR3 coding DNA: TGTGCCAGCAGCGTGGGAACGTGGACCACCGGGGAGCTGTTTTTT.